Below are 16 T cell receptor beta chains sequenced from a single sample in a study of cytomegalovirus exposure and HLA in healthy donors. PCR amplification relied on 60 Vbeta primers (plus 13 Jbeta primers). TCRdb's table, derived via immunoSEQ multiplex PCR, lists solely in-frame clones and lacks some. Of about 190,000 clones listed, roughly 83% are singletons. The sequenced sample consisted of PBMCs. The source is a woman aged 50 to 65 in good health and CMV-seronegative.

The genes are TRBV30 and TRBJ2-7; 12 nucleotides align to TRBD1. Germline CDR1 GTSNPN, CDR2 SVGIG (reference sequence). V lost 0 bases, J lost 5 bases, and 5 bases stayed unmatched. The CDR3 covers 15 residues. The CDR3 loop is CAWSVPGQGANEQYF. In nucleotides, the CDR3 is TGTGCCTGGAGTGTCCCGGGACAGGGGGCCAACGAGCAGTACTTC.

The CDR3 DNA follows: TGTGCCAGCAGCCCGACAGGGAGAAATTCACCCCTCCACTTT. Its translation is CASSPTGRNSPLHF. The V call is TRBV9, the J call TRBJ1-6; 7 nucleotides align to TRBD1. Germline loops: CDR1 SGDLS, CDR2 YYNGEE. This CDR3 region has 14 residues. J lost 7 bases, V lost 4 bases, and 5 bases had no gene match.

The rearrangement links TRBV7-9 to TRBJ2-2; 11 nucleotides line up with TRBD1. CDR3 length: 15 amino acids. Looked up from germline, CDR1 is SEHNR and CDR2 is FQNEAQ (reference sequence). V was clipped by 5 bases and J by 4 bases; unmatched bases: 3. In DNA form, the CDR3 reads TGTGCCAGCAGCCCGGGGACAGGGGGCACCGGGGAGCTGTTTTTT. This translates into CASSPGTGGTGELFF.

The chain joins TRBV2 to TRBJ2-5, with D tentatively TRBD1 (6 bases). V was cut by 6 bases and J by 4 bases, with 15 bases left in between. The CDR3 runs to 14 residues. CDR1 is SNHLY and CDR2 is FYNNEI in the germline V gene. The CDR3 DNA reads TGTGCCAGCAGGGGCAGGACAGTGATAGAGACCCAGTACTTC. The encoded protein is CASRGRTVIETQYF.

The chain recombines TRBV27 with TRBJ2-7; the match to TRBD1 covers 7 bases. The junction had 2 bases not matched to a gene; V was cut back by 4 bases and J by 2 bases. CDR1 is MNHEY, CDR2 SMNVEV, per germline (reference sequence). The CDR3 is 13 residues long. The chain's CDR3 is CASSWTGPYEQYF. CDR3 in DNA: TGTGCCAGCAGTTGGACAGGCCCCTACGAGCAGTACTTC.

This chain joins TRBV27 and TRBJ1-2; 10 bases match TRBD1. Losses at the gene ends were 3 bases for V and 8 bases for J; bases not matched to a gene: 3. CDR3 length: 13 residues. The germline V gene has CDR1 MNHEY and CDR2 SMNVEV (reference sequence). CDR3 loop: CASSLGQGKGYTF. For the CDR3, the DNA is TGTGCCAGCAGTTTGGGACAGGGGAAAGGCTACACCTTC.

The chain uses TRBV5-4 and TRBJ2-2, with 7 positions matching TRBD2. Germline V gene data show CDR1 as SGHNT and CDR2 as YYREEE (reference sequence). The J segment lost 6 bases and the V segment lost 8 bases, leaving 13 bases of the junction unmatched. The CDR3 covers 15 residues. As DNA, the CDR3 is TGTGCCAGTTGGGAGGGCGGTGGAAGTCCCGGGGAGCTGTTTTTT. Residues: CASWEGGGSPGELFF.

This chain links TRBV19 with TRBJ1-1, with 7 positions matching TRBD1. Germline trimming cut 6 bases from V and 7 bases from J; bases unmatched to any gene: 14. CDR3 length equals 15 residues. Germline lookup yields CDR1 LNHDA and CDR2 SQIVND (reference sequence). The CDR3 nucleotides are TGTGCCAGTAGAACCCGGACAGGAGTGGGGCTTGAAGCTTTCTTT. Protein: CASRTRTGVGLEAFF. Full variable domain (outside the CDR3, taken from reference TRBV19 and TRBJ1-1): DGGITQSPKYLFRKEGQNVTLSCEQNLNHDAMYWYRQDPGQGLRLIYYSQIVNDFQKGDIAEGYSVSREKKESFPLTVTSAQKNPTAFYLCASRTRTGVGLEAFFGQGTRLTVV.

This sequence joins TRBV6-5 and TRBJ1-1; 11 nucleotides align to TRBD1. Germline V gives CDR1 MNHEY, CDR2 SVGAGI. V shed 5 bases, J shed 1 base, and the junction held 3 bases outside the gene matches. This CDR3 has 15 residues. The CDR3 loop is CASSPGQGANTEAFF. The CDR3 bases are TGTGCCAGCAGTCCCGGACAGGGGGCGAACACTGAAGCTTTCTTT.

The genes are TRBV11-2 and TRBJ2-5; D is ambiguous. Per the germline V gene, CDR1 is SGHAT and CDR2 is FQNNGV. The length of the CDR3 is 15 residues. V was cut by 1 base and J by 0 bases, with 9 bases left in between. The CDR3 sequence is CASSLVFVDQETQYF. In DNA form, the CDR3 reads TGTGCCAGCAGCTTAGTCTTCGTTGACCAAGAGACCCAGTACTTC.

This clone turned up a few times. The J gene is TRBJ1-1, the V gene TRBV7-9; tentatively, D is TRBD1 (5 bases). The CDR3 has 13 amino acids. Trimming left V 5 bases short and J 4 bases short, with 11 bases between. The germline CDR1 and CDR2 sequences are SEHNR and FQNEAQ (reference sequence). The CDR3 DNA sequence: TGTGCCAGCAGCGGTGGCAGGGCCACTGAAGCTTTCTTT. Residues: CASSGGRATEAFF. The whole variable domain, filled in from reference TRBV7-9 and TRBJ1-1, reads DTGVSQNPRHKITKRGQNVTFRCDPISEHNRLYWYRQTLGQGPEFLTYFQNEAQLEKSRLLSDRFSAERPKGSFSTLEIQRTEQGDSAMYLCASSGGRATEAFFGQGTRLTVV.

The CDR3 bases are TGTGCCAGCAGCTGGAGGGGGGGAGGAGATGAGACTGAAGCTTTCTTT. It is translated as CASSWRGGGDETEAFF. J is TRBJ1-1 and V is TRBV5-5, with a possible D match to TRBD1 (6 bases). V shed 3 bases and J shed 5 bases, with 20 bases lying between them. The germline V gene encodes CDR1 SGHKS and CDR2 YYEKEE (reference sequence). The CDR3 is made up of 16 amino acids.

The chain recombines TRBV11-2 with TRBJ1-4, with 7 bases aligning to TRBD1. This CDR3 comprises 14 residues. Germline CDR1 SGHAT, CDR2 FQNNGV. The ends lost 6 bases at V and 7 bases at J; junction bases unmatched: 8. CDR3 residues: CASRITGASEKLFF. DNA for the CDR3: TGTGCCAGCAGGATAACAGGGGCGTCTGAAAAACTGTTTTTT.

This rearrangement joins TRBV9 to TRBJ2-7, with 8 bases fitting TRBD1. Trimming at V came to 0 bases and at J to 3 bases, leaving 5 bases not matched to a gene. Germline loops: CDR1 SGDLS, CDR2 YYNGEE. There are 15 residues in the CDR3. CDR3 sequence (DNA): TGTGCCAGCAGCGTAGGGCCGGGACAGGACTACGAGCAGTACTTC. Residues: CASSVGPGQDYEQYF.

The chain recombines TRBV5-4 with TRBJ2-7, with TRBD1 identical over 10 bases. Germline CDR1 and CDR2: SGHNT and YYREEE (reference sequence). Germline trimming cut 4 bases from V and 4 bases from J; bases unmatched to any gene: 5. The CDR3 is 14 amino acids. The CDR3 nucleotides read TGTGCCAGCAGCCCCCCGGACAGGGGGTACGAGCAGTACTTC. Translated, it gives CASSPPDRGYEQYF. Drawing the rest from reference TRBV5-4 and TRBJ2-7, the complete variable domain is ETGVTQSPTHLIKTRGQQVTLRCSSQSGHNTVSWYQQALGQGPQFIFQYYREEENGRGNFPPRFSGLQFPNYSSELNVNALELDDSALYLCASSPPDRGYEQYFGPGTRLTVT.

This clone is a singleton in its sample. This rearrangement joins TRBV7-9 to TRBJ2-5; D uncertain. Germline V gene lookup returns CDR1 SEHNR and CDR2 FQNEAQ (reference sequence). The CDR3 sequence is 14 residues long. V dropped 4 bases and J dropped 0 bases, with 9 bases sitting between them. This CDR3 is CASSSTEYQETQYF. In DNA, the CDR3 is TGTGCCAGCAGCTCCACAGAGTACCAAGAGACCCAGTACTTC. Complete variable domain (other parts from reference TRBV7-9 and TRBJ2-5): DTGVSQNPRHKITKRGQNVTFRCDPISEHNRLYWYRQTLGQGPEFLTYFQNEAQLEKSRLLSDRFSAERPKGSFSTLEIQRTEQGDSAMYLCASSSTEYQETQYFGPGTRLLVL.